Below, 21 T cell receptor beta chains from the same sample are listed, as sequenced in a study of T cell responses to AZD1222 COVID-19 vaccine. TCRdb's copy holds only in-frame clones and misses some; the assay was immunoSEQ multiplex PCR. Of around 80,000 clones in the sample, 86% were seen once. The sequencing here drew on peripheral blood, taken on day 0 of AZD1222 vaccination. The receptors were sampled from an adult in good health.

The chain has TRBV24-1 and TRBJ2-1; 9 bases are shared with TRBD1. CDR1 is KGHDR, CDR2 SFDVKD, per germline. This CDR3 has 14 residues. J was trimmed by 5 bases and V by 4 bases; bases with no gene match: 2. CDR3 protein: CATSDRDRDNEQFF. The CDR3 nucleotides read TGTGCCACCAGTGACCGGGACAGGGACAATGAGCAGTTCTTC.

V gene TRBV19 combines with J gene TRBJ2-5; D remains unclear. Germline loops: CDR1 LNHDA, CDR2 SQIVND (reference sequence). Between the trimmed V and J ends, which lost 6 bases and 5 bases, there was a span of 10 bases. The CDR3 contains 12 residues. The CDR3 region is CASRGPVETQYF. The CDR3 region has the DNA TGTGCCAGTAGAGGGCCCGTCGAGACCCAGTACTTC.

V and J are TRBV9 and TRBJ2-7; 10 bases are a match to TRBD2. V lost 0 bases and J lost 4; bases outside the gene matches: 1. Germline assignment: CDR1 SGDLS and CDR2 YYNGEE. CDR3 length: 14 residues. CDR3 bases: TGTGCCAGCAGCGTAGAACTAGCGGGATACGAGCAGTACTTC. It translates to CASSVELAGYEQYF.

On this clone: One end of the junction varies from germline; a read error may be responsible. The chain links TRBV3-1 (or the pseudogene TRBV3-2) to TRBJ2-2, with TRBD1 matching over 7 bases. Germline CDR1 and CDR2: LGHDT and YNNKEL (reference sequence). The CDR3 has 14 residues. CDR3 in amino acids: CASSHGDRAGELFF. As DNA, the CDR3 is TGTGCCAGCAGCCACGGTGACAGGGCCGGGGAACTGTTTTTT.

CDR3 sequence: CASSLAARTHEQYF. The CDR3 DNA sequence: TGTGCCAGCAGCTTAGCGGCTAGAACCCACGAGCAGTACTTC. This sequence joins TRBV11-1 and TRBJ2-7; no firm D call. With 0 bases removed from V and 5 bases from J, the gap between germline ends came to 11 bases. Germline V lookup: CDR1 SGHAT, CDR2 FQDESV (reference sequence). The CDR3 sequence is 14 residues long.

This rearrangement joins TRBV3-1 (or the pseudogene TRBV3-2) to TRBJ2-1; TRBD2 aligns across 7 bases. This CDR3 is built from 12 residues. In germline, CDR1 is LGHDT, CDR2 YNNKEL (reference sequence). Trimming removed 1 base from V and 12 bases from J; junction bases left unmatched: 3. As DNA, the CDR3 is TGTGCCAGCAGCCAAGGGACGGGAGGGCAGTTCTTC. It codes for CASSQGTGGQFF.

The chain couples TRBV27 to TRBJ1-5, with unresolved D. Trimming took 2 bases from V and 7 from J, leaving 9 bases between them. The CDR3 sequence is 13 residues long. CDR1 MNHEY and CDR2 SMNVEV come from the germline V gene (reference sequence). This chain's CDR3 is CASSLDERQPQHF. The CDR3, as DNA: TGTGCCAGCAGTTTAGACGAAAGGCAGCCCCAGCATTTT.

V and J are TRBV9 and TRBJ2-3, with D unclear. The CDR3 loop spans 13 amino acids. V dropped 0 bases and J dropped 3 bases, with 5 bases sitting between them. Per germline, CDR1 SGDLS and CDR2 YYNGEE. The CDR3: CASSVGSTDTQYF. The CDR3, as DNA: TGTGCCAGCAGCGTAGGATCAACAGATACGCAGTATTTT.

This clone was found a few times. The chain couples TRBV28 to TRBJ2-3; unclear D gene. This CDR3 comprises 14 residues. Trimming stripped 3 bases from V and 1 base from J, with 8 bases between. Germline CDR1 reads MDHEN; CDR2 reads SYDVKM. For the CDR3, the DNA is TGTGCCAGCAGTTTCGTAGCCGGCACAGATACGCAGTATTTT. Amino acids: CASSFVAGTDTQYF.

The rearrangement links TRBV14 to TRBJ2-4; TRBD1 aligns across 7 bases. The CDR3 is made up of 14 amino acids. V dropped 4 bases and J dropped 6; count of bases not matched to a gene: 6. The V gene's germline CDR1 is SGHDN and CDR2 FVKESK. The CDR3 DNA follows: TGTGCCAGCAGCCTTTCCGGGACAGTAAACATTCAGTACTTC. Amino acid sequence: CASSLSGTVNIQYF.

Only one count was recorded for this clone. The V and J genes are TRBV2 and TRBJ1-1; D unresolved. In germline, CDR1 is SNHLY, CDR2 FYNNEI. V lost 2 bases to trimming and J lost 3 bases, with 10 bases between them. This CDR3 is 14 amino acids long. The CDR3 DNA follows: TGTGCCAGCAGTGAAAGGGTTAGGTACACTGAAGCTTTCTTT. It encodes CASSERVRYTEAFF.

This clone was recorded once. The V call is TRBV3-1 (or the pseudogene TRBV3-2), the J call TRBJ1-1; tentatively, D is TRBD1 (5 bases). This CDR3 is built from 13 residues. Germline values: CDR1 LGHDT, CDR2 YNNKEL (reference sequence). Trimming cost V 2 bases and J 7 bases, with 11 bases left between them. CDR3 residues: CASSQSGGGEAFF. CDR3 in DNA: TGTGCCAGCAGCCAATCCGGGGGGGGTGAAGCTTTCTTT.

CDR3 sequence: CASSADADSYEQYF. CDR3 coding DNA: TGTGCCAGCAGCGCGGACGCGGACAGTTACGAGCAGTACTTC. This chain connects TRBV9 to TRBJ2-7, with D maybe TRBD1 (6 bases). The CDR3 is made up of 14 amino acids. Germline V gene lookup returns CDR1 SGDLS and CDR2 YYNGEE. The ends were cut back, 3 bases at V and 4 bases at J, with 14 bases in the middle.

J is TRBJ2-5 and V is TRBV6-5; weak D call: TRBD2 (6 bases). CDR3 size: 14 residues. The germline V gene has CDR1 MNHEY and CDR2 SVGAGI. V shed 1 base and J shed 4 bases, with 10 bases lying between them. CDR3 bases: TGTGCCAGCAGTTACTATTCCGGGAGAGAGACCCAGTACTTC. This encodes CASSYYSGRETQYF.

The V gene is TRBV6-5, the J gene TRBJ1-2, with 7 bases lining up with TRBD1. This CDR3 comprises 15 residues. Germline CDR1 is MNHEY and CDR2 is SVGAGI. With 6 bases clipped from V and 1 base from J, the junction kept 8 bases outside the gene matches. The CDR3 nucleotides read TGTGCCAGCAGAAAAGACAGGGCTGTTAACTATGGCTACACCTTC. Translated: CASRKDRAVNYGYTF.

V and J are TRBV5-8 and TRBJ2-7; 10 positions agree with TRBD2. V dropped 0 bases and J dropped 0; count of bases not matched to a gene: 6. This CDR3 has 17 amino acids. Per germline, CDR1 SGHTS and CDR2 YDEGEE. The CDR3 sequence is CASSLGYWTSGSYEQYF. The CDR3 DNA sequence: TGTGCCAGCAGCTTGGGGTATTGGACTAGCGGCTCCTACGAGCAGTACTTC. The complete variable domain, with remaining parts taken from reference TRBV5-8 and TRBJ2-7, reads EAGVTQSPTHLIKTRGQQATLRCSPISGHTSVYWYQQALGLGLQFLLWYDEGEERNRGNFPPRFSGRQFPNYSSELNVNALELEDSALYLCASSLGYWTSGSYEQYFGPGTRLTVT.

The chain recombines TRBV6-5 with TRBJ1-2, with D unclear. CDR3 length equals 14 residues. The germline gives CDR1 MNHEY, CDR2 SVGAGI. V lost 10 bases to trimming and J lost 5 bases, with 20 bases between them. This CDR3 is CATPAYGRQYGYTF. The CDR3 DNA sequence: TGTGCCACTCCAGCCTATGGGAGGCAGTATGGCTACACCTTC.

This rearrangement joins TRBV5-4 to TRBJ2-5, with D possibly matching TRBD1 (6 bases). CDR3 length: 18 amino acids. Germline assignment: CDR1 SGHNT and CDR2 YYREEE (reference sequence). Trimming shortened V by 2 bases and J by 5 bases, and 25 bases separated the two germline ends. The CDR3 reads CASSLGPLGLGRGETQYF. The DNA for the CDR3 is TGTGCCAGCAGCTTAGGTCCCCTCGGACTCGGAAGGGGGGAGACCCAGTACTTC.

This CDR3 is CASRLGRGTNYGYTF. The CDR3 DNA follows: TGTGCCAGCAGGCTTGGCAGGGGAACTAACTATGGCTACACCTTC. V and J are TRBV7-8 and TRBJ1-2, with a tentative D call TRBD1 (6 bases). Deletions cut 6 bases from V and 0 bases from J, with 14 bases between. Germline V gene data show CDR1 as SGHVS and CDR2 as FQNEAQ. The CDR3 extends over 15 amino acids.

This clone was detected once. The J gene is TRBJ2-2, the V gene TRBV4-3; D is undetermined. Germline loops: CDR1 LGHNA, CDR2 YSLEER. V lost 2 bases and J 1 base, leaving 17 bases between the germline ends. This CDR3 comprises 18 residues. In DNA form, the CDR3 reads TGCGCCAGCAGCCAAAGCTTCACTCTCCTTGGGAACACCGGGGAGCTGTTTTTT. Translated: CASSQSFTLLGNTGELFF.

This chain connects TRBV10-1 to TRBJ2-1; 11 nucleotides match TRBD1. With 2 bases clipped from V and 0 bases from J, the junction kept 18 bases outside the gene matches. CDR1 is WNHNN and CDR2 is SYGVQD in the germline V gene (reference sequence). CDR3 size: 22 residues. CDR3 protein: CASSERIVAGTGGRSSYNEQFF. The CDR3 nucleotides are TGCGCCAGCAGTGAGCGAATCGTAGCCGGGACAGGGGGTAGGAGCTCCTACAATGAGCAGTTCTTC.